This is a list of T cell receptor beta chains from one sample in a study of shared clonotypes between healthy human individuals. The assay was immunoSEQ multiplex PCR, and TCRdb's table has in-frame clones only and misses some. The sample lists 2 million to 2.5 million clones, around 95% occurring once. The sequenced sample was naive CD4+ T cells sorted from blood. The receptors stem from a man younger than 35 in good health. The CDR3 runs from the conserved cysteine through the conserved F or W. A D gene is named only where the DNA matches it firmly. Size tells how often a clone was seen (once, few, many) or the class of an expanded clone, and some rows leave it out.

d_call j_call clone_size v_call cdr3_nt cdr3_aa
- TRBJ1-2 once TRBV5-4 TGTGCCAGCAGCTTGGCCAATGAGTATGGCTACACCTTC CASSLANEYGYTF
TRBD2 TRBJ2-3 - TRBV7-2 TGTGCCAGCAGCTTAGCGGCGGGGGGTACAGATACGCAGTATTTT CASSLAAGGTDTQYF
- TRBJ1-2 - TRBV11-2 TGTGCCAGCAGCTTAGAGCCGGGCGACTATGGCTACACCTTC CASSLEPGDYGYTF
TRBD2 TRBJ2-3 - TRBV2 TGTGCCAGCAACGGACTAGGTTTCGGGACAGATACGCAGTATTTT CASNGLGFGTDTQYF
TRBD1 TRBJ1-1 - TRBV6-1 TGTGCCAGCAGTTTACAGGGGGCGGGCACTGAAGCTTTCTTT CASSLQGAGTEAFF
- TRBJ1-5 - TRBV2 TGTGCCAGCAGGGATAGGGGGAAGGGCAATCAGCCCCAGCATTTT CASRDRGKGNQPQHF
- TRBJ2-7 - TRBV6-1 TGTGCCAGCATGAGAGAATCCTACGAGCAGTACTTC CASMRESYEQYF
- TRBJ1-4 - TRBV2 TGTGCCAGCAGGAGGGACGGCGGCGAAAAACTGTTTTTT CASRRDGGEKLFF
TRBD1 TRBJ1-1 - TRBV6-1 TGTGCCAGCAGGGGACAGGGCGCTTGGGATGAAGCTTTCTTT CASRGQGAWDEAFF
TRBD1 TRBJ1-2 - TRBV6-1 TGTGCCAGCAGTGAAGCAGGGGACAGGGGCGGGACGAATGGCTACACCTTC CASSEAGDRGGTNGYTF
- TRBJ2-2 - TRBV10-3 TGTGCCATCAGGACAGGCTCGAACACCGGGGAGCTGTTTTTT CAIRTGSNTGELFF
TRBD1 TRBJ2-7 - TRBV19 TGTGCCAGTAGCCGGACAGGGCCCTCCTACGAGCAGTACTTC CASSRTGPSYEQYF
- TRBJ1-1 - TRBV6-4 TGTGCCAGCAGTGACGCAGGGCTGAACACTGAAGCTTTCTTT CASSDAGLNTEAFF
- TRBJ1-1 - TRBV7-9 TGTGCCAGCAGCCCGTGGACCTTGAACACTGAAGCTTTCTTT CASSPWTLNTEAFF
- TRBJ1-2 - TRBV28 TGTGCCAGCAGTTTAGTGACAGCTCTTCCTGGCTACACCTTC CASSLVTALPGYTF
TRBD2 TRBJ2-1 - TRBV10-3 TGTGCCATCAGCGGGGGGGGCAATGAGCAGTTCTTC CAISGGGNEQFF
- TRBJ2-3 - TRBV4-1 TGCGCCAGCAGGTCTGGAACAGATACGCAGTATTTT CASRSGTDTQYF
- TRBJ2-7 - TRBV2 TGTGCCAGCAGAGTTGTCTACGAGCAGTACTTC CASRVVYEQYF
- TRBJ2-7 - TRBV7-2 TGTGCCAGCAGCTTATTAGGCGGAGGCGAGCAGTACTTC CASSLLGGGEQYF
- TRBJ2-2 - TRBV5-1 TGCGCCAGCAGCCCCTGGTGGCGTTCCGGGGAGCTGTTTTTT CASSPWWRSGELFF
- TRBJ1-2 - TRBV6-1 TGTGCCAGCGAAGAAGGGAATAACTATGGCTACACCTTC CASEEGNNYGYTF
TRBD2 TRBJ2-1 - TRBV25-1 TGTGCCAGCGGAACACGTACTAGCGGGAGGCCCAATGAGCAGTTCTTC CASGTRTSGRPNEQFF
- TRBJ1-6 - TRBV5-6 TGTGCCAGCAGCTTAAGGGGGGCAAATAATTCACCCCTCCACTTT CASSLRGANNSPLHF
- TRBJ2-7 - TRBV6-5 TGTGCCAGCAGTAGGTTCATGGGGAACGAGCAGTACTTC CASSRFMGNEQYF
TRBD1 TRBJ1-2 - TRBV6-5 TGTGCCAGCGCCCCGACAGGGACTCTCTATGGCTACACCTTC CASAPTGTLYGYTF
- TRBJ1-5 few TRBV7-9 TGTGCCAGCAGCTTCTCAGGGAGCAATCAGCCCCAGCATTTT CASSFSGSNQPQHF
- TRBJ2-5 - TRBV5-1 TGCGCCAGCAGCTTGGTTGGCAATAGGGAGACCCAGTACTTC CASSLVGNRETQYF
TRBD1 TRBJ2-7 - TRBV6-5 TGTGCCAGCAGCCCCGACAGGGTCAGGTCCTACGAGCAGTACTTC CASSPDRVRSYEQYF
- TRBJ2-7 - TRBV2 TGTGCCAGCAGTGAGAACGGTTTCTCCTACGAGCAGTACTTC CASSENGFSYEQYF
TRBD1 TRBJ1-3 - TRBV6-5 TGTGCCAGCCAGGGGGGTGGAAACACCATATATTTT CASQGGGNTIYF
- TRBJ1-5 once TRBV6-6 TGTGCCAGCAGCCCGTCGGGGAGCAATCAGCCCCAGCATTTT CASSPSGSNQPQHF
- TRBJ2-1 - TRBV5-1 TGCGCCAGCAGCGTGAGGGATGAGCAGTTCTTC CASSVRDEQFF
- TRBJ2-3 - TRBV11-2 TGTGCCAGCAGCTTGGGTCTTCGGGATACGCAGTATTTT CASSLGLRDTQYF
TRBD2 TRBJ2-7 - TRBV10-1 TGCGCCAGCAGTGAGGGAAGCGGGGGCTACGAGCAGTACTTC CASSEGSGGYEQYF
- TRBJ1-6 - TRBV5-6 TGTGCCAGCAGCTTGGGAACCTCGGATTCACCCCTCCACTTT CASSLGTSDSPLHF
- TRBJ1-2 - TRBV4-3 TGCGCCAGCAGCCAAGAACCGATAGCTAACTATGGCTACACCTTC CASSQEPIANYGYTF
- TRBJ2-2 - TRBV5-1 TGCGCCAGCAGCTTTGGCAGCATTTTCGGGGAGCTGTTTTTT CASSFGSIFGELFF
TRBD2 TRBJ2-5 - TRBV30 TGTGCCTGGAGTGTAGGGCTAGCGGGGAAACCCAAGACCCAGTACTTC CAWSVGLAGKPKTQYF
- TRBJ2-7 - TRBV12-5 TGTGCTAGTGGCCTAGAGCCTGGCGAGCAGTACTTC CASGLEPGEQYF
TRBD1 TRBJ1-3 - TRBV18 TGTGCCAGCTCCCGCGGACAGGAGAGAAACACCATATATTTT CASSRGQERNTIYF
- TRBJ1-2 - TRBV5-6 TGTGCCAGCAGCTTGGAAGCCCTGTATGGCTACACCTTC CASSLEALYGYTF
- TRBJ2-7 once TRBV29-1 TGCAGCATCGCTAGAAGCGCCTACGAGCAGTACTTC CSIARSAYEQYF
- TRBJ1-1 - TRBV5-5 TGTGCCAGCAGCTTAGGGGCAGCGAACACTGAAGCTTTCTTT CASSLGAANTEAFF
- TRBJ1-4 - TRBV27 TGTGCCAGCAGCCCGTGGGGTGTCAGGCCTGAAAAACTGTTTTTT CASSPWGVRPEKLFF
TRBD1 TRBJ2-7 - TRBV30 TGTGCCTGGAGTGCCGGGACAGGGTCCCACGAGCAGTACTTC CAWSAGTGSHEQYF
TRBD2 TRBJ2-2 - TRBV10-3 TGTGCCATCAGTGAGTCGGCTAGCGGGAGGTCCGGGGAGCTGTTTTTT CAISESASGRSGELFF
TRBD2 TRBJ2-3 once TRBV5-1 TGCGCCAGCAGCAATCTCGCGGGGGGAAACACAGATACGCAGTATTTT CASSNLAGGNTDTQYF
- TRBJ1-2 - TRBV19 TGTGCCAGTAGTTCAGTCTATGGCTACACCTTC CASSSVYGYTF
- TRBJ2-6 - TRBV27 TGTGCCAGCAGTTTTGGCCTCTTTGGGGCCAACGTCCTGACTTTC CASSFGLFGANVLTF